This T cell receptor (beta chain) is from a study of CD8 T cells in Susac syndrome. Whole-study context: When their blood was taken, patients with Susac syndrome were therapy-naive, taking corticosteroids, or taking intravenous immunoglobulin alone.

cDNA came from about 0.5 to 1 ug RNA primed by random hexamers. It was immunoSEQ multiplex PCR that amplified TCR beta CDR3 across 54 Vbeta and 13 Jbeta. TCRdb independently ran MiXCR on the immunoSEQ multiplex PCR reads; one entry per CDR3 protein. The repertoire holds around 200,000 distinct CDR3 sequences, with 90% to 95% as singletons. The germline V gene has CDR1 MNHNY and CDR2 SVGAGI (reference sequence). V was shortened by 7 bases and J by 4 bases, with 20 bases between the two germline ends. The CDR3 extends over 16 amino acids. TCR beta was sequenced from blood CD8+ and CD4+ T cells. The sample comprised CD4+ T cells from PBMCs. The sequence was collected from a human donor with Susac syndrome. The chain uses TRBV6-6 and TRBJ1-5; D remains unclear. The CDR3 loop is CASTFMGRATNQPQHF. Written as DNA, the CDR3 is TGTGCCAGCACCTTTATGGGAAGGGCAACAAATCAGCCCCAGCATTTT.